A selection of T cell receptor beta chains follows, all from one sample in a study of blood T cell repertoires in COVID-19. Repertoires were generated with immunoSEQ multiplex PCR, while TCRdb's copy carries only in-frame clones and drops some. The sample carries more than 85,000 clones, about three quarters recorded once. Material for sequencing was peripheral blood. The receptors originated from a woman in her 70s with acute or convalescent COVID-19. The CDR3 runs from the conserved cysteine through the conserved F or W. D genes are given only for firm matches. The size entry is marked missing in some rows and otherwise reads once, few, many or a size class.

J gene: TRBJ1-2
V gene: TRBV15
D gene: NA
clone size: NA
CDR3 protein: CATSRDGAYGYTF
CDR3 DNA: TGTGCCACCAGCAGAGATGGGGCCTATGGCTACACCTTC

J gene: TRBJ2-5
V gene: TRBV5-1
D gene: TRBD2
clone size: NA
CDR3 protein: CASSLGTSGGETQYF
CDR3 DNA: TGCGCCAGCAGCTTGGGGACTAGCGGGGGGGAGACCCAGTACTTC

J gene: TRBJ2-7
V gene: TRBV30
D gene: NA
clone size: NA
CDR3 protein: CAWNFLGPTYEQYF
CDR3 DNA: TGTGCCTGGAACTTCTTGGGGCCTACTTACGAGCAGTACTTC

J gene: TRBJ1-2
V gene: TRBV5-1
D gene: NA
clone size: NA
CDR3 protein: CASSLGQAVDGYTF
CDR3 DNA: TGCGCCAGCAGCTTGGGACAGGCCGTCGATGGCTACACCTTC

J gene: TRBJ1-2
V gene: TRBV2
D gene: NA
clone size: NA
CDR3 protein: CASRGAGGDYVGYTF
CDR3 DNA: TGTGCCAGCAGGGGGGCAGGTGGCGACTACGTGGGCTACACCTTC

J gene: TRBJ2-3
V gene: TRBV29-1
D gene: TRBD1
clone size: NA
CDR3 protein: CSADRGGTDTQYF
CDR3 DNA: TGCAGCGCCGACAGGGGGGGGACAGATACGCAGTATTTT

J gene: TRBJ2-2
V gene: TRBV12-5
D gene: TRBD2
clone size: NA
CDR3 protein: CASQTTSGGNTGELFF
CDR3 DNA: TGTGCTAGCCAAACGACTAGCGGGGGAAACACCGGGGAGCTGTTTTTT

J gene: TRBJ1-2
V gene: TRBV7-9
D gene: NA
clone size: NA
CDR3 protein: CASSVQTNYGYTF
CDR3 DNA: TGTGCCAGCAGCGTACAGACTAACTATGGCTACACCTTC

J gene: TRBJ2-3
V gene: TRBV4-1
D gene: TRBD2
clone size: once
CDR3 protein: CASSQDPAGGGVDTQYF
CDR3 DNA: TGCGCCAGCAGCCAAGACCCAGCGGGGGGCGGGGTAGATACGCAGTATTTT

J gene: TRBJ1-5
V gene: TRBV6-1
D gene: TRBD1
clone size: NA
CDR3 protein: CASSDSGQGAQPQHF
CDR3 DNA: TGTGCCAGCAGTGATTCGGGACAGGGGGCTCAGCCCCAGCATTTT

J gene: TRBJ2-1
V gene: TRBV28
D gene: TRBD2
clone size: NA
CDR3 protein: CASSLLLGGSYNEQFF
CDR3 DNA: TGTGCCAGCAGTTTATTGTTGGGGGGGTCCTACAATGAGCAGTTCTTC

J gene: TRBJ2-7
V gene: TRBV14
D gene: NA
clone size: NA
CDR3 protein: CASSRKTGGAYEQYF
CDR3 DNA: TGTGCCAGCAGCCGAAAGACAGGTGGGGCCTACGAGCAGTACTTC

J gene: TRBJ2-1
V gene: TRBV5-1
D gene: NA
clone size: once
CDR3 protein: CASRLSGVTYNEQFF
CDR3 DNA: TGCGCCAGCAGACTCTCAGGGGTTACCTACAATGAGCAGTTCTTC

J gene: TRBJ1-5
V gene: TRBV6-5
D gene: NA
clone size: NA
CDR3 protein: CASQVAPNQPQHF
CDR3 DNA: TGTGCCAGCCAAGTAGCGCCGAATCAGCCCCAGCATTTT

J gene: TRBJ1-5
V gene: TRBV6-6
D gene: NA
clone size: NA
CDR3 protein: CASSPRDTHQPQHF
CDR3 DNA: TGTGCCAGCAGTCCTCGGGACACCCATCAGCCCCAGCATTTT

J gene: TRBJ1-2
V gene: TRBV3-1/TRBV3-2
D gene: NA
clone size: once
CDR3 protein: CASTVSGVANYGYTF
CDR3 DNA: TGTGCCAGCACCGTCTCGGGGGTAGCTAACTATGGCTACACCTTC